These 31 T cell receptor beta chains share one sample of origin, sequenced in a study of blood T cell repertoires in COVID-19. Here immunoSEQ multiplex PCR was the method, and the copy in TCRdb shows in-frame clones only, minus some. The table has under 250,000 clones, under 90% seen once. The material sequenced was PBMCs or T cells enriched from blood (not recorded which). The receptor source for this set is a man in his forties or fifties who had recovered from COVID-19.

V and J are TRBV19 and TRBJ2-7; maybe TRBD1 (7 bases). Germline V gene sequence: CDR1 LNHDA, CDR2 SQIVND (reference sequence). V was clipped by 4 bases and J by 1 base, with 14 bases between them. This CDR3 is 15 amino acids long. Here the CDR3 DNA reads TGTGCCAGTAGTACTTACAGGGGAGGTTCCTACGAGCAGTACTTC. Residues: CASSTYRGGSYEQYF.

The chain carries TRBV5-1 and TRBJ2-7; D gene ambiguous. Germline values: CDR1 SGHRS, CDR2 YFSETQ. Trimming pared 4 bases from V and 4 bases from J, leaving 9 bases between. The CDR3 loop spans 12 amino acids. In DNA, the CDR3 is TGCGCCAGCAGCGCGGAGAGATACGAGCAGTACTTC. This gives the protein CASSAERYEQYF. The full variable domain, with the rest looked up from reference TRBV5-1 and TRBJ2-7, is KAGVTQTPRYLIKTRGQQVTLSCSPISGHRSVSWYQQTPGQGLQFLFEYFSETQRNKGNFPGRFSGRQFSNSRSEMNVSTLELGDSALYLCASSAERYEQYFGPGTRLTVT.

The V call is TRBV12-3 or TRBV12-4, the J call TRBJ1-1; TRBD1 might be the D (5 bases). The CDR3 has 13 residues. Trimming left V 6 bases short and J 8 bases short, with 16 bases between. CDR3 amino acids: CASRENRLSEAFF. The CDR3, as DNA: TGTGCCAGCAGGGAAAACAGGTTGTCAGAAGCTTTCTTT.

The V gene is TRBV7-9, the J gene TRBJ1-1, with 7 bases identical to TRBD1. Per germline, CDR1 SEHNR and CDR2 FQNEAQ (reference sequence). CDR3 length equals 14 residues. The V gene end was trimmed by 3 bases and the J gene end by 1 base; junction bases not matched to a gene: 2. The CDR3 loop reads CASSFKGANTEAFF. CDR3 bases: TGTGCCAGCAGCTTCAAGGGGGCGAACACTGAAGCTTTCTTT.

The gene calls are TRBV18 and TRBJ2-3; 7 nucleotides align to TRBD1. J lost 1 base, V lost 5 bases, and 6 bases had no gene match. The CDR3 length is 15 residues. The germline V gene encodes CDR1 KGHSH and CDR2 LQKENI. For the CDR3, the DNA is TGTGCCAGCTCAGCGACAGGGCCTGGCACAGATACGCAGTATTTT. Translating gives CASSATGPGTDTQYF.

This chain uses TRBV6-5 with TRBJ2-7; 7 positions match TRBD2. Germline lookup yields CDR1 MNHEY and CDR2 SVGAGI. The CDR3 has 14 residues. V lost 6 bases, J lost 2 bases, and 7 bases stayed unmatched. The CDR3: CASRGGAGTYEQYF. CDR3 in DNA: TGTGCCAGCAGGGGAGGAGCGGGGACCTACGAGCAGTACTTC.

The chain has TRBV7-2 and TRBJ2-2, with a possible D match to TRBD1 (5 bases). Trimming took 5 bases from V and 5 from J, leaving 12 bases between them. CDR1 is SGHTA and CDR2 is FQGNSA in the germline V gene. The CDR3 length is 14 residues. This CDR3 reads CASSTRVRTGELFF. CDR3 nucleotides: TGTGCCAGCAGCACCAGGGTTCGTACCGGGGAGCTGTTTTTT.

V and J are TRBV9 and TRBJ2-1; TRBD2 matches at 9 bases. The CDR3 is made up of 20 amino acids. Germline assignment: CDR1 SGDLS and CDR2 YYNGEE. Unmatched junction bases numbered 18, after V lost 0 bases and J lost 5 bases. CDR3 region: CASSVEGPGTSFITNNEQFF. CDR3 coding DNA: TGTGCCAGCAGCGTAGAGGGCCCCGGGACTAGCTTTATAACCAACAATGAGCAGTTCTTC.

The genes are TRBV15 and TRBJ1-2; 7 bases map to TRBD1. There are 13 residues in the CDR3. Germline CDR1 reads LNHNV; CDR2 reads YYDKDF (reference sequence). V shed 4 bases and J 8 bases; nucleotides not matched to a gene: 7. For the CDR3, the DNA is TGTGCCACCAGCACCGGGACAGCTCAAGGCTACACCTTC. Residues: CATSTGTAQGYTF.

The J gene is TRBJ1-5, the V gene TRBV7-8; TRBD1 aligns across 7 bases. The CDR3 length is 16 residues. CDR1 SGHVS and CDR2 FQNEAQ come from the germline V gene. V lost 5 bases, J lost 3 bases, and 10 bases stayed unmatched. CDR3 in DNA: TGTGCCAGCAGCCTTAAGACAGGGTCGATCAATCAGCCCCAGCATTTT. Amino acid sequence: CASSLKTGSINQPQHF.

The CDR3 spells CSVEHPRPPGANVLTF. CDR3 in DNA: TGCAGCGTTGAACATCCGAGGCCCCCTGGGGCCAACGTCCTGACTTTC. This chain joins TRBV29-1 and TRBJ2-6; unclear D gene. CDR3 length: 16 amino acids. Germline assignment: CDR1 SQVTM and CDR2 ANQGSEA. V lost 2 bases and J lost 2, with 13 bases in between.

V usage is TRBV28 and J usage is TRBJ2-7; D possibly corresponds to TRBD2 (5 bases). Germline values: CDR1 MDHEN, CDR2 SYDVKM. The V end was cut by 6 bases, the J end by 6 bases, with 18 bases between. The CDR3 has 14 amino acids. CDR3 coding DNA: TGTGCCAGCAGCCCCCCGGGGAGTGATTCCGAGCAGTACTTC. Its translation is CASSPPGSDSEQYF.

The chain employs TRBV27 and TRBJ2-1; 9 bases match TRBD1. The CDR3 runs 14 residues. Unmatched junction bases numbered 8, after V lost 6 bases and J lost 8 bases. The germline V gene encodes CDR1 MNHEY and CDR2 SMNVEV (reference sequence). The CDR3 DNA sequence: TGTGCCAGCAGGATGGCCGGACAGGGGTATGAGCAGTTCTTC. Translated: CASRMAGQGYEQFF.

The chain carries TRBV28 and TRBJ2-7; 9 positions agree with TRBD2. V trimming: 4 bases; J trimming: 4 bases; junction bases outside the gene matches: 5. The germline gives CDR1 MDHEN, CDR2 SYDVKM. The CDR3 sequence is 14 residues long. CDR3 DNA: TGTGCCAGCAGTTGGGCTAGCGGGGCTTACGAGCAGTACTTC. Encoded protein: CASSWASGAYEQYF.

The gene calls are TRBV4-2 and TRBJ1-4, with D uncertain. CDR3 length: 15 amino acids. Germline assignment: CDR1 LGHNA and CDR2 YNFKEQ. Trimming cost V 4 bases and J 8 bases, with 17 bases left between them. The CDR3 sequence is CASSPQPYSGEKLFF. CDR3 bases: TGTGCCAGCAGCCCGCAACCGTACTCGGGAGAAAAACTGTTTTTT.

V is TRBV3-1 (or the pseudogene TRBV3-2) and J is TRBJ2-1; TRBD1 matches 11 bases. The CDR3 loop spans 14 amino acids. V trimming: 4 bases; J trimming: 9 bases; junction bases outside the gene matches: 5. The germline V gene encodes CDR1 LGHDT and CDR2 YNNKEL (reference sequence). In DNA, the CDR3 is TGTGCCAGCAGCCCCCGGGACAGGGGGGGTGAGCAGTTCTTC. This translates into CASSPRDRGGEQFF.

This chain links TRBV3-1 (or the pseudogene TRBV3-2) with TRBJ1-1, with 9 nucleotides matching TRBD1. V dropped 4 bases and J dropped 5; count of bases not matched to a gene: 5. Germline assignment: CDR1 LGHDT and CDR2 YNNKEL (reference sequence). The CDR3 runs to 14 residues. The CDR3 region is CASSRQQGATEAFF. In DNA, the CDR3 is TGTGCCAGCAGCCGCCAACAGGGGGCAACTGAAGCTTTCTTT.

The rearrangement joins TRBV12-3 or TRBV12-4 to TRBJ1-2; TRBD1 might be the D (6 bases). Deletions cut 3 bases from V and 11 bases from J, with 10 bases between. The CDR3 extends over 11 amino acids. The CDR3 here is CASSFAGEYTF. CDR3 coding DNA: TGTGCCAGCAGTTTCGCAGGGGAGTACACCTTC.

This sequence joins TRBV30 and TRBJ1-2; D is perhaps TRBD1 (5 bases). The V gene's germline CDR1 is GTSNPN and CDR2 SVGIG (reference sequence). Trimming left V 8 bases short and J 6 bases short, with 13 bases between. The CDR3 contains 11 residues. CDR3 bases: TGTGCCCGGGACCGCAGGGATGGCTACACCTTC. Protein: CARDRRDGYTF.

The genes are TRBV6-5 and TRBJ2-3, with D maybe TRBD1 (5 bases). This CDR3 region has 15 residues. In germline, CDR1 is MNHEY, CDR2 SVGAGI. The V end was cut by 2 bases, the J end by 4 bases, with 13 bases between. CDR3 sequence (DNA): TGTGCCAGCAGTTACGGGGCGGTCTCCCCAGATACGCAGTATTTT. Amino acid sequence: CASSYGAVSPDTQYF.

This sequence joins TRBV5-1 and TRBJ2-1, with D possibly TRBD1 on 6 matching bases. CDR3 length equals 17 residues. Germline CDR1 SGHRS, CDR2 YFSETQ. V lost 1 base to trimming and J lost 2 bases, with 16 bases between them. The CDR3 region is CASSLYSGATAYNEQFF. CDR3 sequence (DNA): TGCGCCAGCAGCTTGTATTCAGGGGCCACCGCCTACAATGAGCAGTTCTTC.

V usage is TRBV3-1 (or the pseudogene TRBV3-2) and J usage is TRBJ2-7, with no clear D. The CDR3 is made up of 15 amino acids. In germline, CDR1 is LGHDT, CDR2 YNNKEL (reference sequence). V was clipped by 1 base and J by 2 bases, with 12 bases between them. CDR3 sequence: CASSQGRATTYEQYF. The CDR3 nucleotides are TGTGCCAGCAGCCAAGGGCGAGCGACCACCTACGAGCAGTACTTC.

The chain uses TRBV5-6 and TRBJ1-2, with TRBD1 matching 7 bases. The J segment lost 3 bases and the V segment lost 5 bases, leaving 7 bases of the junction unmatched. The CDR3 is 14 residues long. Germline CDR1 and CDR2: SGHDT and YYEEEE. The CDR3 loop reads CASSRDRGYYGYTF. Here the CDR3 DNA reads TGTGCCAGCAGTAGGGACAGAGGGTACTATGGCTACACCTTC.

The J gene is TRBJ1-4, the V gene TRBV6-1; 7 positions agree with TRBD1. The length of the CDR3 is 15 residues. J gave up 4 bases and V 2 bases, and 4 bases lay outside the gene matches. From germline, CDR1 is MNHNS and CDR2 SASEGT. The CDR3 DNA is TGTGCCAGCAGTGAATCGACAGGGTATAATGAAAAACTGTTTTTT. Translation: CASSESTGYNEKLFF.

This clone has just a few counts. The CDR3 nucleotides are TGTGCCAGCGGAACAGTTTCTGGAAACACCATATATTTT. Its protein is CASGTVSGNTIYF. The chain employs TRBV27 and TRBJ1-3; D unclear. This CDR3 is 13 amino acids long. The V gene's germline CDR1 is MNHEY and CDR2 SMNVEV (reference sequence). The ends were cut back, 8 bases at V and 1 base at J, with 9 bases in the middle.

The chain uses TRBV7-2 and TRBJ1-2; 9 bases fit TRBD1. Germline assignment: CDR1 SGHTA and CDR2 FQGNSA. The CDR3 extends over 14 amino acids. The trim removed 5 bases at V and 3 bases at J, leaving 4 bases unmatched. The CDR3 sequence: CASSRTGVDYGYTF. The DNA of the CDR3 is TGTGCCAGCAGCCGGACAGGGGTTGACTATGGCTACACCTTC. Drawing the rest from reference TRBV7-2 and TRBJ1-2, the complete variable domain is GAGVSQSPSNKVTEKGKDVELRCDPISGHTALYWYRQSLGQGLEFLIYFQGNSAPDKSGLPSDRFSAERTGGSVSTLTIQRTQQEDSAVYLCASSRTGVDYGYTFGSGTRLTVV.

The chain links TRBV28 to TRBJ2-1; 14 bases are shared with TRBD2. Germline loops: CDR1 MDHEN, CDR2 SYDVKM. The J segment lost 10 bases and the V segment lost 7 bases, leaving 12 bases of the junction unmatched. This CDR3 is 16 amino acids long. CDR3: CASIPTSGGGLKEQFF. The CDR3 DNA follows: TGTGCCAGCATCCCGACTAGCGGGGGGGGATTGAAAGAGCAGTTCTTC.

Written as DNA, the CDR3 is TGTGCCAGCAGTTTATCCGGTGAAAAACTGTTTTTT. Translation gives CASSLSGEKLFF. The chain carries TRBV27 and TRBJ1-4; no reliable D call. Deletions cut 0 bases from V and 7 bases from J, with 3 bases between. This CDR3 contains 12 residues. CDR1 and CDR2 (germline): MNHEY, SMNVEV (reference sequence).

The chain uses TRBV11-3 and TRBJ1-1; D uncertain. Germline V gene lookup returns CDR1 SGHNT and CDR2 YENEEA. Between the trimmed V and J ends, which lost 4 bases and 0 bases, there was a span of 9 bases. The CDR3 is 14 residues long. This CDR3 is CASSSDGLNTEAFF. The CDR3 DNA sequence: TGTGCCAGCAGCTCCGACGGGTTGAACACTGAAGCTTTCTTT. The entire variable domain, with the rest obtained from reference TRBV11-3 and TRBJ1-1, is as follows: EAGVVQSPRYKIIEKKQPVAFWCNPISGHNTLYWYLQNLGQGPELLIRYENEEAVDDSQLPKDRFSAERLKGVDSTLKIQPAELGDSAVYLCASSSDGLNTEAFFGQGTRLTVV.

The CDR3 bases are TGTGCCAGCAGCCAAACTGGACAGGCCTACAATGAGCAGTTCTTC. Its translation is CASSQTGQAYNEQFF. The chain couples TRBV4-2 to TRBJ2-1, with 7 bases that match TRBD1. Germline V gene data show CDR1 as LGHNA and CDR2 as YNFKEQ. The V segment lost 2 bases and the J segment 2 bases; nucleotides outside the gene matches: 3. This CDR3 is 15 amino acids long.

The rearrangement links TRBV14 to TRBJ2-7, with TRBD1 matching 8 bases. Losses at the gene ends were 5 bases for V and 2 bases for J; bases not matched to a gene: 11. This CDR3 is 16 amino acids long. Germline V gene lookup returns CDR1 SGHDN and CDR2 FVKESK. The CDR3 is CASSFLDRVDPYEQYF. The DNA for the CDR3 is TGTGCCAGCAGCTTCCTGGACAGGGTCGACCCCTACGAGCAGTACTTC. Full variable domain (remainder filled in from reference TRBV14 and TRBJ2-7): EAGVTQFPSHSVIEKGQTVTLRCDPISGHDNLYWYRRVMGKEIKFLLHFVKESKQDESGMPNNRFLAERTGGTYSTLKVQPAELEDSGVYFCASSFLDRVDPYEQYFGPGTRLTVT.